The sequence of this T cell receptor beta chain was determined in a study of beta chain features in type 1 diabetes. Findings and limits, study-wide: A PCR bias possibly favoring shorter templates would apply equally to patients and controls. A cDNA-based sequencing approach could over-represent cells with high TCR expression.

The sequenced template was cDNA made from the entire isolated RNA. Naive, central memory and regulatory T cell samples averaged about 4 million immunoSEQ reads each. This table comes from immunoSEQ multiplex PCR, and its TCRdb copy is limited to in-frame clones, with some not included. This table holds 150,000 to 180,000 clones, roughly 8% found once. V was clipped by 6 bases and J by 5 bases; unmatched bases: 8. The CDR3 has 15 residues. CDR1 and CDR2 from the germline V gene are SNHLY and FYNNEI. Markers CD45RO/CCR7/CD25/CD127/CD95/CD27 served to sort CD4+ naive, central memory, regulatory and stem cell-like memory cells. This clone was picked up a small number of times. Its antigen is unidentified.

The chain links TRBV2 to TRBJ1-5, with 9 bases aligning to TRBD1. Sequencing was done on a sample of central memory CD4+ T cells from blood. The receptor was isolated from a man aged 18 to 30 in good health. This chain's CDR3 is CASRPMRDRDQPQHF. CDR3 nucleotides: TGTGCCAGCAGACCCATGAGGGACAGGGATCAGCCCCAGCATTTT.